This T cell receptor beta chain originates from a study of naive and memory T cell subsets. Sequential positive selection took CD4 T cells first, then CD8 T cells. Study findings and constraints: TCR counts from RNA may reflect activation-linked expression changes.

Both TRBC1 and TRBC2 were covered by a beta constant-region primer of two equimolar oligonucleotides. The ligated cDNA underwent four PCR rounds using SP2 and nested alpha and beta constant-region primers. TCRdb used MiXCR to reprocess the UMI-ligation and nested PCR reads, holding one entry per CDR3 protein. In the table there are 4,000 to 4,500 distinct CDR3 sequences, roughly 5.6% of which are singletons. There are many counts of this clonotype. Its target is not known. Germline values: CDR1 SGDLS, CDR2 YYNGEE. The V end lost 0 bases, the J end lost 7 bases, and 11 bases lay between the germline ends. The length of the CDR3 is 14 residues.

The TCR originated in a human donor in good health. The chain recombines TRBV9 with TRBJ2-4; no definite D call. Sequencing was performed on effector memory CD8+ T cells from blood. Subset denoted: effector memory, CD45RA- CD27-. CDR3 in DNA: TGTGCCAGCAGCGTAGGTCAGACGGCGAACATTCAGTACTTC. Residues: CASSVGQTANIQYF.